This T cell receptor beta chain originates from a study of beta chain features in type 1 diabetes. Study summary: Healthy donors, compared against patients, showed similar age, gender and cell yields.

V dropped 2 bases and J dropped 5; count of bases not matched to a gene: 1. This CDR3 has 13 amino acids. Germline loops: CDR1 SGHTA, CDR2 FQGTGA. Expressed TCRB transcripts were sequenced, since all the RNA that had been isolated was reverse transcribed. Sequenced by immunoSEQ multiplex PCR; TCRdb stores in-frame clones only, minus some. The sample lists 680,000 or so clones; roughly a sixth were seen once. The specimen sequenced was naive CD4+ T cells from blood. V and J are TRBV7-3 and TRBJ2-5; 8 nucleotides line up with TRBD1. The receptor was isolated from a man aged 18 to 30 in good health. The CDR3 spells CASSLAGGETQYF. CDR3 sequence (DNA): TGTGCCAGCAGCTTAGCAGGGGGCGAGACCCAGTACTTC.